The sequence of this T cell receptor beta chain was determined in a study of a mutant IDH1 vaccine in newly diagnosed glioma. Looking at the study overall: Vaccine administration was initiated 4-6 weeks following radiotherapy alone, or with temozolomide cycles. Averaging around 42 years of age, treated patients were approximately 62% male and 37.5% female. Pretreatment consisted of radiotherapy, temozolomide, or both, with most receiving both.

Assay: immunoSEQ multiplex PCR; the TCRdb copy retains only in-frame clones and omits some. The data show about 51,000 clones, with 78% seen just once and roughly 5.6% held by the top ten. The CDR3 is 13 amino acids. The ends were cut back, 5 bases at V and 4 bases at J, with 11 bases in the middle. CDR1 SEHNR and CDR2 FQNEAQ come from the germline V gene (reference sequence). In the case of this clone: Its antigen is still unknown.

Time point: week 5, during vaccination. Every vaccine dose comprised 300 ug of mutant IDH1 20-mer peptide plus topical imiquimod. Donor diagnoses consisted of new WHO grade 3 or 4 IDH1-mutant, ATRX-lost astrocytomas. The material was PBMCs, obtained from a glioma patient whose treatment included an IDH1 peptide vaccine. The TCR originated in a man aged 45-65 years with glioma. The rearrangement uses TRBV7-9 and TRBJ1-1, with D perhaps matching TRBD1 (5 bases). CDR3 sequence (DNA): TGTGCCAGCAGCCCTACCGGGGCCACTGAAGCTTTCTTT. Translated, it gives CASSPTGATEAFF.